This TCR beta chain was identified in a study of human thymus T cells. Germline V gene sequence: CDR1 DFQATT, CDR2 SNEGSKA (reference sequence). The ends were cut back, 6 bases at V and 8 bases at J, with 7 bases in the middle. CDR3 size: 10 residues. As to this clone: At the DNA level, this CDR3 is encoded by other sequences in the same sample as well.

Produced via immunoSEQ multiplex PCR; TCRdb's table is partial and in-frame only. Altogether more than 70,000 clones are present, about 96% being singletons, with the ten largest covering 0.025% to 0.035%. The study used thymus tissue resected during corrective heart surgery. Sequencing was carried out using thymus tissue. The chain recombines TRBV20-1 with TRBJ1-4; TRBD1 might be the D (5 bases). The TCR originated in a boy in the first two years of life with a congenital heart defect but otherwise immunologically healthy. CDR3 coding DNA: TGCAGTGCCCGGGGCGAAAAACTGTTTTTT. This sequence encodes CSARGEKLFF.